The sequence of this T cell receptor beta chain was determined in a study of blood T cells in healthy people across ages. Overall study findings and caveats: Since the PBMCs were unsorted, naive and antigen-experienced cells could not be conclusively compared.

Those donating, healthy Caucasian individuals from Russia, were aged about 6 to 100. Each sample used at least 7 million PBMCs. The germline V gene has CDR1 LNHDA and CDR2 SQIVND (reference sequence). The germline V and J ends were trimmed by 7 bases and 5 bases, with 17 bases remaining between them. This CDR3 contains 14 residues. In its sample, this clonotype was seen a few times. The antigen remains undetermined. It was with a sample-barcoded 5' primer and a J-beta primer mix that a second PCR of roughly 7 to 12 cycles was run. TCRdb reprocessed the 5' RACE reads via MiXCR and lists one record per CDR3 protein. The sample contains around 990,000 distinct CDR3 sequences, under 30% of which appear only once. The same sample was also used in a study of T cells of mothers and their children.

Sequencing was performed on blood. This TCR was recovered from a girl aged 2-10 years in good health. The chain combines TRBV19 with TRBJ1-2; no clear D gene. The CDR3 nucleotides read TGTGCCAGTATAGGGTCGGGAAAAAATTATGGCTACACCTTC. Protein: CASIGSGKNYGYTF.